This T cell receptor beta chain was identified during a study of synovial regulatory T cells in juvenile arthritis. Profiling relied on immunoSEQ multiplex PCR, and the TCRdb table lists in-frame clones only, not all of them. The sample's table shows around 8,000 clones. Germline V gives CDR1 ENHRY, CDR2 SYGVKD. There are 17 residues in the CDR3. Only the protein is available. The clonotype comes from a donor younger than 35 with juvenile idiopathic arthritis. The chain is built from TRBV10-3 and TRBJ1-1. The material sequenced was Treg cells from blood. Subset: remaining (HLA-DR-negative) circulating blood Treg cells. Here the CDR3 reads CAISVNPSMQTAEGAFF.